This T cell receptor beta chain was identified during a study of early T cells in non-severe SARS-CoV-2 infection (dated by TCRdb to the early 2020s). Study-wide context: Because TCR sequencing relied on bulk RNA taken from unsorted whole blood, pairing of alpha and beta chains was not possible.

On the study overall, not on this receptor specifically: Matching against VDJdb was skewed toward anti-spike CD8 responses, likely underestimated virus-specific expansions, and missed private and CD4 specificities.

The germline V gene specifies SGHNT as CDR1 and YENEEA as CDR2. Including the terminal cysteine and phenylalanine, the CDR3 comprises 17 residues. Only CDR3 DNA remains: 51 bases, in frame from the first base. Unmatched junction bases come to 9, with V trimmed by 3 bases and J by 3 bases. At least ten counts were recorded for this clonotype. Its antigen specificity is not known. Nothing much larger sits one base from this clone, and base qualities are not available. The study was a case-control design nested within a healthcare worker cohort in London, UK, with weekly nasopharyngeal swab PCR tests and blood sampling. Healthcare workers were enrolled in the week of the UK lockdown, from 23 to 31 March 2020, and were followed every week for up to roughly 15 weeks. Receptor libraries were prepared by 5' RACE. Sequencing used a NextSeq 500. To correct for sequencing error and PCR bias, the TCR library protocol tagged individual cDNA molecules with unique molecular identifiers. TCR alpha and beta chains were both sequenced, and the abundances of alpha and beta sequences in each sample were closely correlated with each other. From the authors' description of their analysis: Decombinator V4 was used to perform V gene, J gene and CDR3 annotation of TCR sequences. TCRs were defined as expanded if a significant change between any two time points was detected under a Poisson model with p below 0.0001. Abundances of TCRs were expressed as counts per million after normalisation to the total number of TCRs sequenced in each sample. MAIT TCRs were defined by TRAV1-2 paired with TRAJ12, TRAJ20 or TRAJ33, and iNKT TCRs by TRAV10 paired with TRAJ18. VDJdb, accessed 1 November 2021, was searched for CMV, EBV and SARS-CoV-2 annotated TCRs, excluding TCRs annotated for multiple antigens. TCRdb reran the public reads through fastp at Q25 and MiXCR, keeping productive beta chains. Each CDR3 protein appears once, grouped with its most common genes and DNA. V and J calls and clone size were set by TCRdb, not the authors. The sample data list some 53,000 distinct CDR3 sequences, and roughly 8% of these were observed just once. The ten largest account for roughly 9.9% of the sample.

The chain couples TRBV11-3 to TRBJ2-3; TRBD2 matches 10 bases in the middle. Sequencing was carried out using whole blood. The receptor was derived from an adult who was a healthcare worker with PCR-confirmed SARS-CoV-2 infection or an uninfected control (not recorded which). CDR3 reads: CASSLGNQLAGTDTQYF. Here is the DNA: TGTGCCAGCAGCTTGGGTAACCAACTAGCGGGAACAGATACGCAGTATTTT.